A single sample is the source of the 27 T cell receptor beta chains below, sequenced in a study of blood T cell repertoires in COVID-19. The repertoire was sequenced with immunoSEQ multiplex PCR; TCRdb's copy has only in-frame clones and lacks some. Of over 95,000 clones in the sample, 81% are singletons; the top ten hold approximately 1.5%. The sequencing sample was made of peripheral blood. The receptors were sampled from a man aged 45-65 years with acute or convalescent COVID-19.

This clone has a handful of counts. This chain uses TRBV29-1 with TRBJ1-2; D gene ambiguous. Trimming removed 0 bases at V and 7 bases at J, with 9 bases between. The length of the CDR3 is 12 residues. Germline assignment: CDR1 SQVTM and CDR2 ANQGSEA. CDR3 in DNA: TGCAGCGTTGAAGATCTAATCGCTGGCTACACCTTC. Protein product: CSVEDLIAGYTF.

The chain combines TRBV28 with TRBJ1-5, with D possibly matching TRBD1 (5 bases). This CDR3 comprises 15 residues. Germline assignment: CDR1 MDHEN and CDR2 SYDVKM. V lost 6 bases, J lost 0 bases, and 12 bases lay in between. The CDR3 region is CASSPMTDSNQPQHF. CDR3 DNA sequence: TGTGCCAGCAGCCCCATGACAGATAGCAATCAGCCCCAGCATTTT.

This clone was recorded only once. The V gene is TRBV5-5, the J gene TRBJ1-2, with a possible D match to TRBD1 (5 bases). The CDR3 runs to 14 residues. Germline V gene sequence: CDR1 SGHKS, CDR2 YYEKEE (reference sequence). V gave up 0 bases and J gave up 2 bases, with 8 bases separating them. The CDR3 DNA is TGTGCCAGCAGCTTGGAACGGACAAACTATGGCTACACCTTC. This codes for CASSLERTNYGYTF.

The chain has TRBV29-1 and TRBJ2-3; 7 nucleotides line up with TRBD1. J lost 4 bases, V lost 2 bases, and 3 bases had no gene match. The germline gives CDR1 SQVTM, CDR2 ANQGSEA. CDR3 size: 13 residues. The CDR3 loop reads CSVETDRADTQYF. The CDR3 DNA sequence: TGCAGCGTTGAAACCGACAGGGCAGATACGCAGTATTTT.

This clone was counted a few times. V and J are TRBV19 and TRBJ1-6; D call uncertain. CDR3 length: 13 residues. Between the trimmed V and J ends, which lost 6 bases and 5 bases, there was a span of 8 bases. Germline-derived CDR1 and CDR2 are LNHDA and SQIVND (reference sequence). CDR3 in DNA: TGTGCCAGTAGAAGGACTGATAATTCACCCCTCCACTTT. It encodes CASRRTDNSPLHF.

The chain links TRBV5-4 to TRBJ1-2; TRBD1 is a possible D gene (6 bases). The CDR3 loop spans 14 amino acids. The germline gives CDR1 SGHNT, CDR2 YYREEE (reference sequence). V was shortened by 5 bases and J by 2 bases, with 13 bases between the two germline ends. CDR3 region: CASRPGQWNYGYTF. In nucleotides, the CDR3 is TGTGCCAGCAGACCGGGACAATGGAACTATGGCTACACCTTC.

V and J are TRBV6-5 and TRBJ1-1; 10 nucleotides match TRBD1. V dropped 6 bases and J dropped 4; count of bases not matched to a gene: 5. The length of the CDR3 is 14 residues. Germline V gives CDR1 MNHEY, CDR2 SVGAGI. The CDR3 sequence is CASSFRTGGTEAFF. CDR3 sequence (DNA): TGTGCCAGCAGCTTCCGGACAGGGGGCACTGAAGCTTTCTTT.

V gene TRBV6-1 combines with J gene TRBJ1-2, with 8 positions matching TRBD1. This CDR3 has 14 amino acids. V lost 3 bases, J lost 8 bases, and 8 bases stayed unmatched. Germline-derived CDR1 and CDR2 are MNHNS and SASEGT. CDR3 residues: CASSDTATGAGYTF. As DNA, the CDR3 is TGTGCCAGCAGTGACACAGCGACAGGGGCCGGCTACACCTTC.

The chain combines TRBV6-2 or TRBV6-3 with TRBJ1-1; 8 bases align to TRBD1. Losses at the gene ends were 4 bases for V and 4 bases for J; bases not matched to a gene: 5. Germline CDR1 is MNHEY and CDR2 is SVGEGT. The CDR3 length is 14 residues. CDR3 DNA sequence: TGTGCCAGCAGTTTACAGGGGGGGACCACTGAAGCTTTCTTT. Translating it yields CASSLQGGTTEAFF.

This chain joins TRBV5-1 and TRBJ1-2; D call uncertain. V lost 0 bases to trimming and J lost 0 bases, with 9 bases between them. Germline V gene data show CDR1 as SGHRS and CDR2 as YFSETQ. This CDR3 has 15 residues. CDR3 DNA sequence: TGCGCCAGCAGCTTGGAGTCAGGCTCTAACTATGGCTACACCTTC. Amino acid sequence: CASSLESGSNYGYTF.

The rearrangement links TRBV18 to TRBJ1-1, with a possible D match to TRBD1 (6 bases). Trimming pared 4 bases from V and 7 bases from J, leaving 19 bases between. The V gene's germline CDR1 is KGHSH and CDR2 LQKENI. CDR3 size: 15 residues. The CDR3 nucleotides read TGTGCCAGCTCACTAAGCCGGGACACCCCCGATGAAGCTTTCTTT. The encoded protein is CASSLSRDTPDEAFF.

The chain employs TRBV19 and TRBJ2-3; 11 positions match TRBD2. The CDR3 spans 15 residues. The V gene end was trimmed by 7 bases and the J gene end by 6 bases; junction bases not matched to a gene: 9. In germline, CDR1 is LNHDA, CDR2 SQIVND (reference sequence). This CDR3 is CASKISGGVSDTQYF. The CDR3 bases are TGTGCCAGTAAGATTAGCGGGGGGGTTTCTGATACGCAGTATTTT.

The V and J genes are TRBV5-4 and TRBJ2-7; D perhaps matches TRBD1 (6 bases). The germline V gene encodes CDR1 SGHNT and CDR2 YYREEE (reference sequence). Trimming took off 0 bases at V and 2 bases at J, with 9 bases between the two ends. The CDR3 sequence is 14 residues long. The CDR3 DNA is TGTGCCAGCAGCTTGGAGGCAGGGGCCTACGAGCAGTACGTC. It encodes CASSLEAGAYEQYV.

This clone appeared a few times. This chain links TRBV9 with TRBJ2-1, with 7 bases matching TRBD1. The V and J ends lost 2 bases and 7 bases, in that order; junction bases with no gene match: 15. Germline V gene sequence: CDR1 SGDLS, CDR2 YYNGEE. There are 17 residues in the CDR3. CDR3 loop: CASSVGTTRQGRNEQFF. In DNA, the CDR3 is TGTGCCAGCAGCGTCGGTACCACGAGACAGGGTCGGAATGAGCAGTTCTTC.

J is TRBJ1-6 and V is TRBV7-3, with 8 bases aligning to TRBD1. The length of the CDR3 is 14 residues. The J segment lost 6 bases and the V segment lost 5 bases, leaving 3 bases of the junction unmatched. Germline V CDR1 and CDR2: SGHTA, FQGTGA. CDR3 in amino acids: CASSDTGGNSPLHF. The DNA of the CDR3 is TGTGCCAGCAGCGACACAGGGGGTAATTCACCCCTCCACTTT.

V usage is TRBV10-3 and J usage is TRBJ1-1; 8 nucleotides agree with TRBD1. The J segment lost 4 bases and the V segment lost 4 bases, leaving 5 bases of the junction unmatched. This CDR3 region has 14 residues. Looked up from germline, CDR1 is ENHRY and CDR2 is SYGVKD. The CDR3 DNA follows: TGTGCCATCAGTGTGGGAACAGGGGGCACTGAAGCTTTCTTT. This gives the protein CAISVGTGGTEAFF.

This rearrangement joins TRBV5-1 to TRBJ1-1; 8 bases match TRBD1. V lost 1 base, J lost 4 bases, and 3 bases stayed unmatched. CDR1 is SGHRS, CDR2 YFSETQ, per germline. The length of the CDR3 is 14 residues. In DNA, the CDR3 is TGCGCCAGCAGCTTGACAGGGGGTGTCACTGAAGCTTTCTTT. Translated, it gives CASSLTGGVTEAFF.

The chain combines TRBV5-1 with TRBJ1-3; TRBD1 matches at 8 bases. The CDR3 runs to 17 residues. Germline-derived CDR1 and CDR2 are SGHRS and YFSETQ. The V gene end was trimmed by 4 bases and the J gene end by 1 base; junction bases not matched to a gene: 10. The CDR3 DNA reads TGCGCCAGCAGCCCGGACAGGGAAAGTTTGTCTGGAAACACCATATATTTT. Protein sequence: CASSPDRESLSGNTIYF.

The chain combines TRBV28 with TRBJ1-5, with 9 bases identical to TRBD1. This CDR3 region has 14 residues. Germline lookup yields CDR1 MDHEN and CDR2 SYDVKM. V lost 5 bases to trimming and J lost 7 bases; unmatched junction nucleotides: 6. The CDR3 loop is CASSPGTGRQPQHF. The CDR3 DNA reads as TGTGCCAGCAGTCCCGGGACAGGGAGACAGCCCCAGCATTTT.

The chain joins TRBV4-2 to TRBJ1-2; maybe TRBD1 (6 bases). The CDR3 extends over 15 amino acids. V lost 4 bases and J 2 bases, leaving 14 bases between the germline ends. Germline V CDR1 and CDR2: LGHNA, YNFKEQ. This chain's CDR3 is CASSPLQGQNYGYTF. The CDR3 bases are TGTGCCAGCAGCCCTCTACAGGGCCAGAACTATGGCTACACCTTC.

The CDR3, as DNA: TGTGCCAGCAGCCCCCGGCGGTCGGTTACCGGAAACACCATATATTTT. Protein product: CASSPRRSVTGNTIYF. V is TRBV7-2 and J is TRBJ1-3; D gene ambiguous. V was shortened by 5 bases and J by 4 bases, with 18 bases between the two germline ends. The CDR3 contains 16 residues. Germline values: CDR1 SGHTA, CDR2 FQGNSA.

This clone has more than one count but fewer than ten. The CDR3 is CASRRTGVYQPQHF. CDR3 coding DNA: TGTGCCAGCAGGCGGACAGGGGTTTATCAGCCCCAGCATTTT. V and J are TRBV28 and TRBJ1-5; 9 nucleotides agree with TRBD1. V lost 6 bases to trimming and J lost 5 bases; unmatched junction nucleotides: 5. CDR1 is MDHEN and CDR2 is SYDVKM in the germline V gene. The CDR3 length is 14 residues.

The V gene is TRBV12-3 or TRBV12-4, the J gene TRBJ1-6, with D possibly matching TRBD1 (5 bases). The CDR3 is 13 amino acids. V shed 5 bases and J shed 11 bases, with 13 bases lying between them. CDR3 nucleotide sequence: TGTGCCAGCAGTATGTCCAGGGAAGCACCCCTCCACTTT. Its translation: CASSMSREAPLHF.

The CDR3 nucleotides read TGTGCTAGTGGTCTGACAGGGGGCTACAATGAGCAGTTCTTC. It translates to CASGLTGGYNEQFF. The gene calls are TRBV12-5 and TRBJ2-1; TRBD1 matches at 9 bases. Looked up from germline, CDR1 is LGHNT and CDR2 is FRNRAP. With 5 bases clipped from V and 3 bases from J, the junction kept 2 bases outside the gene matches. CDR3 length: 14 amino acids.

The rearrangement joins TRBV14 to TRBJ1-2; D is unclear. This CDR3 contains 13 residues. The V end was cut by 3 bases, the J end by 4 bases, with 9 bases between. In germline, CDR1 is SGHDN, CDR2 FVKESK. Written as DNA, the CDR3 is TGTGCCAGCAGCCACGGGGTTGGCTATGGCTACACCTTC. Its translation is CASSHGVGYGYTF.

The genes are TRBV5-1 and TRBJ2-1, with 7 bases identical to TRBD1. Germline-derived CDR1 and CDR2 are SGHRS and YFSETQ. The V gene end was trimmed by 4 bases and the J gene end by 8 bases; junction bases not matched to a gene: 12. The CDR3 contains 15 residues. The chain's CDR3 is CASSLGTADFDEQFF. CDR3 bases: TGCGCCAGCAGCCTAGGGACAGCGGATTTCGATGAGCAGTTCTTC.

This clone was observed a handful of times. The chain has TRBV28 and TRBJ1-1; possibly TRBD1 for D (5 bases). With 6 bases removed from V and 10 bases from J, the gap between germline ends came to 18 bases. The CDR3 contains 13 residues. CDR1 MDHEN and CDR2 SYDVKM come from the germline V gene. This CDR3 reads CASSYRAGPRAFF. The CDR3 DNA follows: TGTGCCAGCAGCTATCGGGCAGGGCCTAGAGCTTTCTTT.